Following are 19 T cell receptor beta chains from one sample sequenced in a study of T cell responses to AZD1222 COVID-19 vaccine. Measured with immunoSEQ multiplex PCR; TCRdb has only the in-frame clones, and not every one. The data hold 90,000 to 120,000 clones, with roughly 86% observed a single time. The source was peripheral blood, collected 28 days after the second dose of the MenACWY control vaccine. These receptors all stem from an adult who received the MenACWY meningococcal vaccine as a control.

This clone was observed a handful of times. In the same sample, other DNA sequences code for this CDR3. The rearrangement uses TRBV5-1 and TRBJ1-4; no firm D call. Trimming removed 0 bases from V and 0 bases from J, with 6 bases in between. The CDR3 sequence is 15 residues long. In germline, CDR1 is SGHRS, CDR2 YFSETQ. The CDR3 sequence is CASSLAGSTNEKLFF. CDR3 in DNA: TGCGCCAGCAGCTTGGCGGGGTCAACTAATGAAAAACTGTTTTTT.

The chain couples TRBV30 to TRBJ2-2; TRBD2 matches 13 bases. There are 16 residues in the CDR3. Unmatched junction bases numbered 8, after V lost 3 bases and J lost 7 bases. Germline V lookup: CDR1 GTSNPN, CDR2 SVGIG (reference sequence). In nucleotides, the CDR3 is TGTGCCTGGAGGGTAACTAGCGGGGGGGTTGTCGGGGAGCTGTTTTTT. Translation gives CAWRVTSGGVVGELFF. Complete variable domain (other parts from reference TRBV30 and TRBJ2-2): SQTIHQWPATLVQPVGSPLSLECTVEGTSNPNLYWYRQAAGRGLQLLFYSVGIGQISSEVPQNLSASRPQDRQFILSSKKLLLSDSGFYLCAWRVTSGGVVGELFFGEGSRLTVL.

In this sample, this clone turned up a few times. The chain recombines TRBV7-2 with TRBJ2-3, with TRBD2 matching over 12 bases. Germline V lookup: CDR1 SGHTA, CDR2 FQGNSA. J gave up 4 bases and V 0 bases, and 8 bases lay outside the gene matches. CDR3 length: 18 residues. The CDR3 here is CASSLASLAGGPPDTQYF. CDR3 sequence (DNA): TGTGCCAGCAGCTTAGCCAGTCTAGCGGGGGGGCCGCCAGATACGCAGTATTTT.

The chain uses TRBV5-5 and TRBJ1-1; no clear D. The CDR3 is 12 amino acids. Trimming left V 4 bases short and J 6 bases short, with 10 bases between. Germline CDR1 is SGHKS and CDR2 is YYEKEE (reference sequence). For the CDR3, the DNA is TGTGCCAGCAGCCCAGAAAAGGCTGAAGCTTTCTTT. It specifies CASSPEKAEAFF.

The CDR3 nucleotides read TGCAGTGCTATGACAGGGTCTGGGGCTTTCTTT. The encoded protein is CSAMTGSGAFF. V usage is TRBV20-1 and J usage is TRBJ1-1; 7 nucleotides agree with TRBD1. Germline CDR1 DFQATT, CDR2 SNEGSKA (reference sequence). J gave up 11 bases and V 4 bases, and 7 bases lay outside the gene matches. CDR3 size: 11 residues.

CDR3 DNA sequence: TGTGCCAGCAGCGTAAAACCAGGGACAACTGAAGCTTTCTTT. As protein: CASSVKPGTTEAFF. The chain carries TRBV9 and TRBJ1-1; D is possibly TRBD1 (6 bases). Trimming cost V 1 base and J 5 bases, with 12 bases left between them. The CDR3 contains 14 residues. CDR1 SGDLS and CDR2 YYNGEE come from the germline V gene.

This clone has just a few counts. V gene TRBV7-9 combines with J gene TRBJ1-1, with a possible D match to TRBD1 (5 bases). The V end was cut by 4 bases, the J end by 1 base, with 13 bases between. The CDR3 covers 15 residues. Germline V CDR1 and CDR2: SEHNR, FQNEAQ (reference sequence). CDR3 nucleotides: TGTGCCAGCAGCTCCAAAGGGGACGGGAACACTGAAGCTTTCTTT. Translation gives CASSSKGDGNTEAFF.

The rearrangement uses TRBV6-2 or TRBV6-3 and TRBJ1-2, with 7 bases lining up with TRBD1. V dropped 5 bases and J dropped 4; count of bases not matched to a gene: 16. The CDR3 is 17 residues long. Germline loops: CDR1 MNHEY, CDR2 SVGEGT. The CDR3: CASSPPPGQGVIYGYTF. DNA for the CDR3: TGTGCCAGCAGTCCCCCTCCCGGGCAGGGGGTTATCTATGGCTACACCTTC.

The chain combines TRBV18 with TRBJ1-2, with D maybe TRBD1 (5 bases). The CDR3 is 15 amino acids. Germline CDR1 reads KGHSH; CDR2 reads LQKENI. The V gene lost 1 base and the J gene lost 6 bases, with 15 bases spanning the gap. As DNA, the CDR3 is TGTGCCAGCTCACCACAGGTGGGGGATTCGAATGGCTACACCTTC. This encodes CASSPQVGDSNGYTF. Full variable domain (remainder filled in from reference TRBV18 and TRBJ1-2): NAGVMQNPRHLVRRRGQEARLRCSPMKGHSHVYWYRQLPEEGLKFMVYLQKENIIDESGMPKERFSAEFPKEGPSILRIQQVVRGDSAAYFCASSPQVGDSNGYTFGSGTRLTVV.

The chain employs TRBV11-2 and TRBJ2-2; tentatively, D is TRBD2 (5 bases). Trimming shortened V by 4 bases and J by 5 bases, and 14 bases separated the two germline ends. Per germline, CDR1 SGHAT and CDR2 FQNNGV. The CDR3 loop spans 15 amino acids. The DNA of the CDR3 is TGTGCCAGCAGCTGGGTGGGAGTGTTGACCGGGGAGCTGTTTTTT. This codes for CASSWVGVLTGELFF.

This chain links TRBV20-1 with TRBJ1-2, with D unresolved. V lost 3 bases and J 8 bases, leaving 19 bases between the germline ends. Germline values: CDR1 DFQATT, CDR2 SNEGSKA (reference sequence). The CDR3 runs to 14 residues. CDR3 coding DNA: TGCAGTGCTAGTTCAAGTAAGACATGGGAAGGCTACACCTTC. This encodes CSASSSKTWEGYTF.

The V gene is TRBV6-2 or TRBV6-3, the J gene TRBJ2-3; 7 nucleotides align to TRBD2. J lost 2 bases, V lost 2 bases, and 7 bases had no gene match. There are 16 residues in the CDR3. CDR1 and CDR2 from the germline V gene are MNHEY and SVGEGT. The CDR3 coding sequence is TGTGCCAGCAGTTACGAAGGGAGGGACCACACAGATACGCAGTATTTT. It is translated as CASSYEGRDHTDTQYF.

J is TRBJ1-6 and V is TRBV7-2; a weak D match, TRBD1 (5 bases). Germline CDR1 SGHTA, CDR2 FQGNSA. The CDR3 sequence is 13 residues long. With 1 base removed from V and 11 bases from J, the gap between germline ends came to 9 bases. The CDR3 loop reads CASSLELGPPLHF. CDR3 nucleotides: TGTGCCAGCAGCTTAGAACTGGGGCCACCCCTCCACTTT.

V is TRBV15 and J is TRBJ1-3, with D hard to call. The length of the CDR3 is 13 residues. Trimming pared 1 base from V and 4 bases from J, leaving 5 bases between. Per germline, CDR1 LNHNV and CDR2 YYDKDF (reference sequence). The CDR3 DNA reads as TGTGCCACCAGCAGAGTTAGCGGAAACACCATATATTTT. It is translated as CATSRVSGNTIYF. The full variable domain, in which reference TRBV15 and TRBJ1-3 provide the parts outside the CDR3, is DAMVIQNPRYQVTQFGKPVTLSCSQTLNHNVMYWYQQKSSQAPKLLFHYYDKDFNNEADTPDNFQSRRPNTSFCFLDIRSPGLGDTAMYLCATSRVSGNTIYFGEGSWLTVV.

This chain connects TRBV7-2 to TRBJ2-3; no definite D call. CDR3 length: 15 residues. Germline V CDR1 and CDR2: SGHTA, FQGNSA. Trimming removed 5 bases from V and 1 base from J, with 13 bases in between. CDR3 in amino acids: CASSPTFGRTDTQYF. The DNA for the CDR3 is TGTGCCAGCAGCCCTACCTTCGGGCGCACAGATACGCAGTATTTT.

The V and J genes are TRBV5-4 and TRBJ2-1, with 7 bases that match TRBD1. The CDR3 runs 15 residues. Looked up from germline, CDR1 is SGHNT and CDR2 is YYREEE (reference sequence). Trimming removed 4 bases from V and 4 bases from J; junction bases left unmatched: 8. CDR3 loop: CASSPGDSLYNEQFF. The CDR3 DNA reads TGTGCCAGCAGCCCCGGGGACAGCCTTTACAATGAGCAGTTCTTC.

The chain uses TRBV7-2 and TRBJ1-1; D not resolved. This CDR3 region has 16 residues. Germline CDR1 SGHTA, CDR2 FQGNSA. Between the trimmed V and J ends, which lost 0 bases and 0 bases, there was a span of 11 bases. In DNA, the CDR3 is TGTGCCAGCAGCTTAGCCCCGGGCTCTTTGAACACTGAAGCTTTCTTT. Encoded protein: CASSLAPGSLNTEAFF.

The rearrangement joins TRBV6-2 or TRBV6-3 to TRBJ1-2, with 8 bases aligning to TRBD1. Germline lookup yields CDR1 MNHEY and CDR2 SVGEGT. The J segment lost 6 bases and the V segment lost 0 bases, leaving 6 bases of the junction unmatched. CDR3 length equals 15 residues. The DNA for the CDR3 is TGTGCCAGCAGTTACTCGGGGCGACAGGGGCATGGCTACACCTTC. Its translation is CASSYSGRQGHGYTF.

This clone is a singleton in its sample. The chain has TRBV3-1 (or the pseudogene TRBV3-2) and TRBJ1-6; TRBD1 is a possible D gene (5 bases). Between the trimmed V and J ends, which lost 6 bases and 6 bases, there was a span of 12 bases. The germline gives CDR1 LGHDT, CDR2 YNNKEL (reference sequence). The CDR3 length is 14 residues. The CDR3 loop is CASSPVQVNSPLHF. Written as DNA, the CDR3 is TGTGCCAGCAGTCCGGTACAGGTTAATTCACCCCTCCACTTT.